The 8 T cell receptor beta chains presented below share a single source sample, sequenced in a study of chronic HIV infection and antiretroviral therapy. MiXCR, run by TCRdb on the 5' RACE reads, gives a single entry per CDR3 protein. Found here are some 46,000 distinct CDR3 sequences, approximately 19% of them singletons; the top ten hold roughly 3%. Sequenced sample: peripheral blood. These receptor sequences come from an adult who had HIV and had not received antiretroviral therapy, or was an uninfected healthy control (not recorded which).

This clonotype was seen a handful of times. The genes are TRBV9 and TRBJ1-2; the D is unclear. CDR1 and CDR2 (germline): SGDLS, YYNGEE. Trimming removed 3 bases from V and 1 base from J, with 22 bases in between. The CDR3 is made up of 18 amino acids. The CDR3 loop reads CASSASVLGQSLNYGYTF. CDR3 coding DNA: TGTGCCAGCAGCGCATCAGTGCTTGGGCAGTCCCTTAACTATGGCTACACCTTC.

CDR3 DNA: TGTGCCTGGCAGGGGAATAATTCACCCCTCCACTTT. It is translated as CAWQGNNSPLHF. The rearrangement joins TRBV30 to TRBJ1-6; TRBD1 is a possible D gene (6 bases). V was cut by 5 bases and J by 5 bases, with 7 bases left in between. Germline V gives CDR1 GTSNPN, CDR2 SVGIG (reference sequence). The CDR3 consists of 12 residues.

This clonotype appeared a few times. The J gene is TRBJ2-7, the V gene TRBV20-1, with 7 bases matching TRBD1. V lost 1 base, J lost 3 bases, and 6 bases stayed unmatched. Germline assignment: CDR1 DFQATT and CDR2 SNEGSKA (reference sequence). The CDR3 is 14 amino acids. The CDR3 protein is CSARATGVLYEQYF. Written as DNA, the CDR3 is TGCAGTGCTAGAGCTACAGGGGTACTCTACGAGCAGTACTTC.

This clonotype was picked up a small number of times. V and J are TRBV28 and TRBJ2-3; possibly TRBD1 for D (6 bases). V was shortened by 5 bases and J by 8 bases, with 11 bases between the two germline ends. CDR1 and CDR2 from the germline V gene are MDHEN and SYDVKM. This CDR3 contains 12 residues. The CDR3 DNA follows: TGTGCCAGCAGTCCCGGGACACCTACGCAGTATTTT. The encoded protein is CASSPGTPTQYF. The full variable domain, rest sourced from reference TRBV28 and TRBJ2-3, is DVKVTQSSRYLVKRTGEKVFLECVQDMDHENMFWYRQDPGLGLRLIYFSYDVKMKEKGDIPEGYSVSREKKERFSLILESASTNQTSMYLCASSPGTPTQYFGPGTRLTVL.

This clonotype was counted a single time. V is TRBV7-3 and J is TRBJ1-6, with D unclear. In germline, CDR1 is SGHTA, CDR2 FQGTGA. The CDR3 is 13 amino acids. Trimming removed 1 base from V and 8 bases from J, with 6 bases in between. The CDR3 sequence: CASSLRSDSPLHF. In DNA form, the CDR3 reads TGTGCCAGCAGCTTAAGGAGCGATTCACCCCTCCACTTT.

In its sample, this clonotype was seen many times. The V call is TRBV4-1, the J call TRBJ1-5, with 7 positions matching TRBD1. CDR3 length: 15 residues. CDR1 MGHRA and CDR2 YSYEKL come from the germline V gene. The trim removed 4 bases at V and 1 base at J, leaving 4 bases unmatched. CDR3 nucleotide sequence: TGCGCCAGCAGCCTTGACAGGGCAAGCAATCAGCCCCAGCATTTT. It translates to CASSLDRASNQPQHF.

There are a few counts of this clonotype. This chain joins TRBV7-9 and TRBJ2-3; 9 positions match TRBD2. V was clipped by 8 bases and J by 4 bases; unmatched bases: 7. Germline V CDR1 and CDR2: SEHNR, FQNEAQ (reference sequence). The CDR3 sequence is 14 residues long. The DNA for the CDR3 is TGTGCCAGCTCGGCTAGCGGGATCTCAGATACGCAGTATTTT. This translates into CASSASGISDTQYF.

The rearrangement links TRBV5-1 to TRBJ2-1; D may correspond to TRBD1 or TRBD2 (5 bases each). Germline V gene sequence: CDR1 SGHRS, CDR2 YFSETQ. V lost 0 bases and J lost 3, with 13 bases in between. The CDR3 length is 16 residues. The CDR3 bases are TGCGCCAGCAGCTTGGGGGGGAGTAGCGTCTACAATGAGCAGTTCTTC. This sequence encodes CASSLGGSSVYNEQFF.